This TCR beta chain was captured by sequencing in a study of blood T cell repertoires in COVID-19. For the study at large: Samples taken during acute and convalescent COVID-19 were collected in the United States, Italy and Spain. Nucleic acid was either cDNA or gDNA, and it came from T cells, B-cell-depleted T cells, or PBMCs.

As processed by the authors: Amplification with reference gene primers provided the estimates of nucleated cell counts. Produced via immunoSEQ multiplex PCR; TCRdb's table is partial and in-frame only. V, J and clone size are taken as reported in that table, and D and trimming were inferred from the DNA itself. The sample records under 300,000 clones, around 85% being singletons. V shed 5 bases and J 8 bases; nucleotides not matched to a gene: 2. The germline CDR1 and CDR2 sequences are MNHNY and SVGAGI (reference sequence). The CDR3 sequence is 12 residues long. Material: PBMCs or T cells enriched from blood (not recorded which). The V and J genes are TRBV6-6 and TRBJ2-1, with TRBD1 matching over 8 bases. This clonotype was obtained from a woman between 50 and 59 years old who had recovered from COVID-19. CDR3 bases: TGTGCCAGCAGTCCAGGGGGCGATGAGCAGTTCTTC. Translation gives CASSPGGDEQFF.